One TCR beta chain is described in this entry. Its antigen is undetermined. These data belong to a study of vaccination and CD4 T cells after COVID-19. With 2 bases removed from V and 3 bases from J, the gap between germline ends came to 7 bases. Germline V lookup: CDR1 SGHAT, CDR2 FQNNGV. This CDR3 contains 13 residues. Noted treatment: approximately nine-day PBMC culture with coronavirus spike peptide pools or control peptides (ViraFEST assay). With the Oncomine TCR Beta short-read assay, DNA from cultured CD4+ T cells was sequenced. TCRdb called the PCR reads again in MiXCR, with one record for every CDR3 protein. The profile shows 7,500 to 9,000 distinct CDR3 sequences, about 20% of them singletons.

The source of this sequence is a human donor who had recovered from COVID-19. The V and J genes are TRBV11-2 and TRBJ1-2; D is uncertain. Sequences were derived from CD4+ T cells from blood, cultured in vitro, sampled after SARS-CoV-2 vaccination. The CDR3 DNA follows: TGTGCCAGCAGCTTAAGGGCAGACTATGGCTACACCTTC. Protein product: CASSLRADYGYTF.